This entry is about one T cell receptor beta chain. The antigen remains undetermined. TCRdb's copy holds only in-frame clones and misses some; the assay was immunoSEQ multiplex PCR. The sample holds some 2.3 million clones, 90% to 95% seen once. Germline V lookup: CDR1 SGHAT, CDR2 FQNNGV. This CDR3 has 16 residues. Trimming took 0 bases from V and 4 from J, leaving 15 bases between them. The source of the sample is a study of shared clonotypes between healthy human individuals. Study-wide results and caveats: Rarefaction exposed incomplete sorted-subset sequencing despite large depth.

The TCR originated in a man between 18 and 29 years old in good health. Some clones in this sample may be carry-over from other donors' samples. Sequencing was performed on naive CD4+ T cells from PBMCs. As for subset: CD45RA+ positively selected. The chain couples TRBV11-2 to TRBJ1-2; D is perhaps TRBD1 (5 bases). CDR3 sequence: CASSLDPPGLVYGYTF. CDR3 sequence (DNA): TGTGCCAGCAGCTTAGACCCACCAGGGTTGGTCTATGGCTACACCTTC.